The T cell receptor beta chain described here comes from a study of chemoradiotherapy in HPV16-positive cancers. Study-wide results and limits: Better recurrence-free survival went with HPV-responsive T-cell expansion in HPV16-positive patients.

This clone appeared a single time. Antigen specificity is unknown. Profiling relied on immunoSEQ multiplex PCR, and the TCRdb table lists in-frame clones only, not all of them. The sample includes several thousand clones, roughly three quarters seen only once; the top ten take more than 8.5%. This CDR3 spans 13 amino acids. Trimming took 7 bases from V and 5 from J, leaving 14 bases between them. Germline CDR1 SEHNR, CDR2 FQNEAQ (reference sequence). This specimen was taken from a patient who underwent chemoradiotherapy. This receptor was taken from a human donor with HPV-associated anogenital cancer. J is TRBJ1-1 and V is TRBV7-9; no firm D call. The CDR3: CASTRVERTEAFF. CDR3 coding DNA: TGTGCCAGCACCCGGGTGGAGAGAACTGAAGCTTTCTTT.